The source of this T cell receptor beta chain is a study of cytomegalovirus exposure and HLA in healthy donors. The overall study: The same platform used for the approximately 700 first-cohort repertoires was also used for the 100 to 150 validation repertoires, as a later analysis reported.

Clones were sequenced by immunoSEQ multiplex PCR, and TCRdb holds only the in-frame ones, with some missing. The sample holds about 310,000 clones, roughly 88% seen once. Findings and limits, study-wide: Some public TCRs appeared in many individuals, while most sequences were rare. Cytomegalovirus-associated TCR beta chains were listed, numbering 164.

CDR1 and CDR2 from the germline V gene are SGHNT and YYREEE (reference sequence). The CDR3 totals 18 residues. V was clipped by 4 bases and J by 8 bases, with 28 bases between them. Worth noting for this clone: What it recognizes is unknown.

The donors were in the roughly 120-subject validation cohort; that cohort was separate from the roughly 680-subject first cohort. Material for sequencing was PBMCs. The sequence was collected from a man aged 25 to 40 in good health and CMV-seronegative. The chain joins TRBV5-4 to TRBJ2-1; TRBD2 might be the D (6 bases). The CDR3, as DNA: TGTGCCAGCAGCCCCGAGGTAAGGTCGGGGGAATTCCACGATGAGCAGTTCTTC. It is translated as CASSPEVRSGEFHDEQFF.